This entry is about one T cell receptor beta chain. Its matching antigen is unknown. Different DNA sequences within this sample yield the same CDR3. This record comes from a study of cytomegalovirus exposure and HLA in healthy donors. Whole-study results and caveats: Cytomegalovirus association was assigned to about 180 TCR beta chains. Later on, analysis showed that most CMV-associated TCR beta chains appeared to be HLA-restricted. Most subjects' HLA-A and HLA-B alleles were reportedly predicted from TCR beta sequences.

CDR3 size: 14 residues. With 2 bases removed from V and 3 bases from J, the gap between germline ends came to 8 bases. Looked up from germline, CDR1 is SGHRS and CDR2 is YFSETQ. Use of 60 Vbeta and 13 Jbeta primers characterized the PCR. Libraries were prepared by immunoSEQ multiplex PCR; TCRdb keeps only in-frame clonotypes and omits some of them. Of around 90,000 clones listed, roughly 67% were seen once; the top ten hold roughly 2%. The chain employs TRBV5-1 and TRBJ1-4; D remains ambiguous. The TCR originated in a human donor in good health. The sequenced material came from PBMCs. In DNA, the CDR3 is TGCGCCAGCAGCTTTTCCCGGGCTAATGAAAAACTGTTTTTT. Translating gives CASSFSRANEKLFF. The variable domain in full, completed from reference TRBV5-1 and TRBJ1-4, reads KAGVTQTPRYLIKTRGQQVTLSCSPISGHRSVSWYQQTPGQGLQFLFEYFSETQRNKGNFPGRFSGRQFSNSRSEMNVSTLELGDSALYLCASSFSRANEKLFFGSGTQLSVL.